This TCR beta chain was observed in a study of beta chain features in type 1 diabetes (dated by TCRdb to the late 2010s). Background on the whole study: No differences in mean age, gender distribution, total cell number or subset yield were found between patients and healthy donors. A total of roughly 99 million sorted cells were examined across all samples, and the number of cells per subset was strongly correlated with RNA yield. Regulatory and stem cell-like memory subsets were obtained from only 8 patients and about eight healthy donors, while naive and central memory subsets were obtained from all 28 donors. In the study, recently diagnosed type 1 diabetes patients and matched healthy donors were compared on the TCRB repertoires of their sorted circulating CD4+ T cell subsets.

Sequences LNHDA (CDR1) and SQIVND (CDR2) are obtained from the germline V gene (reference sequence). The CDR3, cysteine through phenylalanine, is 14 amino acids long. The kept DNA is CDR3 alone, 42 bases in frame from the first base. V loses 4 bases, J loses 1 base, and the germline ends lie 10 bases apart. A remark on this clone: Its antigen remains unidentified. Within one base of it there is no much larger clone, and no base qualities were kept.

The High Capacity cDNA Reverse Transcription Kit was used to reverse transcribe all of the isolated RNA, meaning that expressed TCRB transcripts were what got sequenced. Deep immunoSEQ sequencing was performed on naive, central memory and regulatory T cell samples, with an average of approximately 3.9 million total reads per sample. Sorted cells were lysed in RLT buffer, and RNA was extracted using DNase-treated RNeasy Micro or Mini kits according to cell number. To prevent cross-contamination, every cell subset was processed on its own, while patient and healthy donor samples were processed together. TCRB sequences were amplified from cDNA with the immunoSEQ multiplex PCR, producing 87-bp fragments spanning the CDR3 region. Sequencing of the amplicons was performed on the Illumina HiSeq platform. The paper's data handling went like this. PCR bias was corrected computationally using synthetic template baselines, and reads within Hamming distance 2 were collapsed, with unmergeable singletons discarded. Reads were aligned against IMGT so that V, D and J genes, CDR3 length and insertions or deletions at six rearrangement sites could be assigned. Within each subset, clonotype counts were normalized to the number of sorted cells before true diversity and Gini coefficients were calculated with the tcR R package. Repertoire sharing was quantified using the overlap coefficient calculated on TCRB nucleotide sequences. Out-of-frame TCRB sequences from naive cells were analyzed as a proxy for the pre-selection repertoire. TCRdb took this table from immuneACCESS and kept in-frame rearrangements with V and J called. Such tables lack part of the clones; where checked against another copy, unresolved V genes explain under half of the gap, and the rest is unexplained. V and J calls and clone size are copied from that table; D and trimming were computed from the DNA. The sample table holds 450,000 to 550,000 clones, of which approximately 30% were seen once. Around 0.065% of the sample is held by the ten biggest clonotypes.

A single peripheral blood draw of approximately 100 mL on average was collected from each donor into heparinised tubes. Naive, central memory, regulatory and stem cell-like memory CD4+ T cells were sorted on a BD FACSAria II using a panel including CD45RO, CCR7, CD25, CD127, CD95 and CD27. Purity was above 95% for every sorted population. PBMCs were isolated immediately by Lymphoprep density gradient centrifugation and stained directly without culture. To minimize batch effects, samples were stained and sorted in pairs, one healthy donor with one patient per experiment. On the study overall, not on this receptor specifically: Type 1 diabetes patients showed a moderate but significant shortening of TCRB CDR3 length in all four CD4+ subsets. Because cDNA was sequenced instead of genomic DNA, activated cells with high expression could be over-represented, although the groups did not differ in activation or CD3 levels. PCR may preferentially amplify shorter templates, but because patient and control samples were amplified and corrected together, any resulting skew would affect both groups equally. Fewer insertions and more nucleotide deletions at VDJ recombination sites were observed in patients with type 1 diabetes, implying thymic rearrangement abnormalities. The naive, central memory and regulatory TCRB repertoires appeared to resemble one another more closely among patients than among healthy donors. Only small numbers of individuals were included in the HLA sub-analyses, which left unresolved whether HLA type had any influence on TCRB rearrangement.

The rearranged chain carries TRBV19 and TRBJ1-2, with the D gene too uncertain to name. The sequenced material came from naive CD4+ T cells from blood. The label giving this sample's cell subset or site can be read as: true naive CD4+ T cells. The sequence was obtained from a man aged 18 to 29 in good health. The CDR3 loop reads CASSRQRDNYGYTF. The nucleotides are TGTGCCAGTAGTAGGCAGCGAGATAACTATGGCTACACCTTC. Reference TRBV19 and TRBJ1-2 proteins supply the regions before and after the CDR3; the full variable domain is: DGGITQSPKYLFRKEGQNVTLSCEQNLNHDAMYWYRQDPGQGLRLIYYSQIVNDFQKGDIAEGYSVSREKKESFPLTVTSAQKNPTAFYLCASSRQRDNYGYTFGSGTRLTVV.